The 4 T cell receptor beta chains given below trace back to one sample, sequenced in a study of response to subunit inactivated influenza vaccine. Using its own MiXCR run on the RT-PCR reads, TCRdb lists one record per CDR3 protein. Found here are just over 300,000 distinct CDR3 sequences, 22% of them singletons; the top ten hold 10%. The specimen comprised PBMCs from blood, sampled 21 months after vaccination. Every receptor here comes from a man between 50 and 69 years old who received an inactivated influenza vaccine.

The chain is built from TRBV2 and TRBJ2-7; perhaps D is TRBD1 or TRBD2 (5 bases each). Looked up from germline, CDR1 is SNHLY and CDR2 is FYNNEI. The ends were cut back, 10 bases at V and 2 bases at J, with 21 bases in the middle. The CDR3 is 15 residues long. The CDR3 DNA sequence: TGTGCCACCCACAGTAAGTGGGGGACCACCTACGAGCAGTACTTC. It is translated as CATHSKWGTTYEQYF.

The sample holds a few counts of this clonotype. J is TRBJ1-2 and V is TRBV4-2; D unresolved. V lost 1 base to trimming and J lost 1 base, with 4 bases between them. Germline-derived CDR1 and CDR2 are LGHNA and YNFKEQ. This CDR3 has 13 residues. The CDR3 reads CASSQGVNYGYTF. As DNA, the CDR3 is TGTGCCAGCAGCCAAGGAGTTAACTATGGCTACACCTTC.

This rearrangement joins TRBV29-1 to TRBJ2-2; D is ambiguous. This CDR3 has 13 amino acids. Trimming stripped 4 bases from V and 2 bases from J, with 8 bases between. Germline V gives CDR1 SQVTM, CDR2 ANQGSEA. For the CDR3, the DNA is TGCAGCGTTGCGTCTAGTAACACCGGGGAGCTGTTTTTT. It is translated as CSVASSNTGELFF.

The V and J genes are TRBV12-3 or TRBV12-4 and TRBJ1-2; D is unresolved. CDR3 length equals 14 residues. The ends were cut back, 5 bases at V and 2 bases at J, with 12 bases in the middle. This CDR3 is CASSPGPRNYGYTF. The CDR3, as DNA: TGTGCCAGCAGTCCGGGCCCTAGAAACTATGGCTACACCTTC.